Listed below are T cell receptor beta chains from one sample, sequenced in a study of T cells in pancreatic ductal adenocarcinoma. TCRdb keeps only in-frame clones here, not all; method: immunoSEQ multiplex PCR. The table records 97,000 or so clones, nearly 95% of them present only once. The material sequenced was PBMCs. The source is a human donor with pancreatic ductal adenocarcinoma. CDR3s include the opening cysteine and the closing phenylalanine or tryptophan. D genes are given only for firm matches. Size tells how often a clone was seen (once, few, many) or the class of an expanded clone, and some rows leave it out.

clone_size: NA
v_call: TRBV6-1
j_call: TRBJ2-5
d_call: TRBD1
cdr3_aa: CASSALGQGGETQYF
cdr3_nt: TGTGCCAGCAGTGCCCTGGGACAGGGGGGAGAGACCCAGTACTTC

clone_size: NA
v_call: TRBV5-1
j_call: TRBJ2-3
d_call: NA
cdr3_aa: CASSLTGFSADTQYF
cdr3_nt: TGCGCCAGCAGCTTAACAGGGTTTAGCGCAGATACGCAGTATTTT

clone_size: NA
v_call: TRBV6-6
j_call: TRBJ2-3
d_call: NA
cdr3_aa: CASMAGLTDTQYF
cdr3_nt: TGTGCCAGCATGGCGGGCCTTACAGATACGCAGTATTTT

clone_size: NA
v_call: TRBV5-1
j_call: TRBJ2-7
d_call: NA
cdr3_aa: CASSPRRSYEQYF
cdr3_nt: TGCGCCAGCAGCCCGAGAAGGAGCTACGAGCAGTACTTC

clone_size: NA
v_call: TRBV12-5
j_call: TRBJ2-7
d_call: NA
cdr3_aa: CASGLTFGEQYF
cdr3_nt: TGTGCTAGTGGTTTGACCTTCGGCGAGCAGTACTTC

clone_size: NA
v_call: TRBV13
j_call: TRBJ2-1
d_call: TRBD1
cdr3_aa: CASSSGQGADEQFF
cdr3_nt: TGTGCCAGCAGCTCGGGACAGGGGGCCGATGAGCAGTTCTTC

clone_size: NA
v_call: TRBV6-5
j_call: TRBJ2-7
d_call: TRBD1
cdr3_aa: CASSFQITGVEQYF
cdr3_nt: TGTGCCAGCAGCTTCCAGATCACAGGGGTCGAGCAGTACTTC

clone_size: NA
v_call: TRBV19
j_call: TRBJ1-1
d_call: TRBD1
cdr3_aa: CASSIFGTEQAFF
cdr3_nt: TGTGCCAGTAGTATTTTTGGGACAGAGCAAGCTTTCTTT

clone_size: NA
v_call: TRBV7-3
j_call: TRBJ1-5
d_call: NA
cdr3_aa: CASSLNEGQPQHF
cdr3_nt: TGTGCCAGCAGCTTAAATGAGGGTCAGCCCCAGCATTTT

clone_size: once
v_call: TRBV18
j_call: TRBJ1-1
d_call: TRBD1
cdr3_aa: CASSPFQGATNTEAFF
cdr3_nt: TGTGCCAGCTCACCCTTCCAGGGGGCGACGAACACTGAAGCTTTCTTT

clone_size: NA
v_call: TRBV11-2
j_call: TRBJ2-7
d_call: NA
cdr3_aa: CASSLVWDTSYEQYF
cdr3_nt: TGTGCCAGCAGCTTAGTATGGGACACATCCTACGAGCAGTACTTC

clone_size: NA
v_call: TRBV18
j_call: TRBJ2-2
d_call: NA
cdr3_aa: CASSPTQRGELFF
cdr3_nt: TGTGCCAGCTCACCGACCCAGCGCGGGGAGCTGTTTTTT

clone_size: NA
v_call: TRBV30
j_call: TRBJ2-1
d_call: TRBD2
cdr3_aa: CAWTGLAGDIYNEQFF
cdr3_nt: TGTGCCTGGACCGGACTAGCGGGAGATATCTACAATGAGCAGTTCTTC

clone_size: NA
v_call: TRBV14
j_call: TRBJ2-5
d_call: TRBD1
cdr3_aa: CASSPFGQGGQETQYF
cdr3_nt: TGTGCCAGCAGCCCTTTCGGACAGGGAGGTCAGGAGACCCAGTACTTC

clone_size: NA
v_call: TRBV4-3
j_call: TRBJ2-7
d_call: TRBD2
cdr3_aa: CASSPGLASYEQYF
cdr3_nt: TGCGCCAGCAGCCCGGGACTAGCCTCCTACGAGCAGTACTTC

clone_size: NA
v_call: TRBV18
j_call: TRBJ2-3
d_call: TRBD1
cdr3_aa: CASSLQGLSTDTQYF
cdr3_nt: TGTGCCAGCTCACTACAGGGGCTTAGCACAGATACGCAGTATTTT

clone_size: NA
v_call: TRBV7-9
j_call: TRBJ2-7
d_call: TRBD1
cdr3_aa: CASKEIEKGAHEQYF
cdr3_nt: TGTGCCAGTAAAGAGATCGAGAAGGGGGCTCACGAGCAGTACTTC

clone_size: NA
v_call: TRBV4-2
j_call: TRBJ1-1
d_call: NA
cdr3_aa: CASSQRSGWNTEAFF
cdr3_nt: TGTGCCAGCAGTCAGAGGAGTGGTTGGAACACTGAAGCTTTCTTT

clone_size: NA
v_call: TRBV29-1
j_call: TRBJ2-1
d_call: NA
cdr3_aa: CAAGTSSYNEQFF
cdr3_nt: TGCGCGGCAGGGACAAGCTCCTACAATGAGCAGTTCTTC

clone_size: NA
v_call: TRBV9
j_call: TRBJ1-3
d_call: NA
cdr3_aa: CASSVSGVGGNTIYF
cdr3_nt: TGTGCCAGCAGCGTCTCAGGGGTCGGGGGAAACACCATATATTTT

clone_size: NA
v_call: TRBV6-1
j_call: TRBJ2-7
d_call: TRBD2
cdr3_aa: CASSDASGGSYEQYF
cdr3_nt: TGTGCCAGCAGTGATGCTTCGGGGGGCTCCTACGAGCAGTACTTC

clone_size: NA
v_call: TRBV7-3
j_call: TRBJ2-2
d_call: NA
cdr3_aa: CASSPHTGELFF
cdr3_nt: TGTGCCAGCAGCCCTCACACCGGGGAGCTGTTTTTT